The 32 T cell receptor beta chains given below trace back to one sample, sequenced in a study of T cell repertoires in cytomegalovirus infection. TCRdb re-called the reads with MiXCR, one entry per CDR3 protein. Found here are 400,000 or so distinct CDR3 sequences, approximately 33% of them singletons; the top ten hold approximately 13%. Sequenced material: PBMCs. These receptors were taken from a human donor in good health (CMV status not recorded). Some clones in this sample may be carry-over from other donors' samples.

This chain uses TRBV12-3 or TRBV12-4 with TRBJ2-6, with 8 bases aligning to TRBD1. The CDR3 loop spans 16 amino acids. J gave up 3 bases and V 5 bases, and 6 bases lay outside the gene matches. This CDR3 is CASSPRTGFGANVLTF. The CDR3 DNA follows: TGTGCCAGCAGTCCTCGGACAGGGTTTGGGGCCAACGTCCTGACTTTC.

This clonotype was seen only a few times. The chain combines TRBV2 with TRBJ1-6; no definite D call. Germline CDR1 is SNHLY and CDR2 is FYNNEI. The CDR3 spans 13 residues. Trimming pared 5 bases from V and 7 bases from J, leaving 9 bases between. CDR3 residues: CASSKNDNSPLHF. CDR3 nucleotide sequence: TGTGCCAGCAGTAAGAACGACAATTCACCCCTCCACTTT. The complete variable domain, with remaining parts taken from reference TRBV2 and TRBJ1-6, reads EPEVTQTPSHQVTQMGQEVILRCVPISNHLYFYWYRQILGQKVEFLVSFYNNEISEKSEIFDDQFSVERPDGSNFTLKIRSTKLEDSAMYFCASSKNDNSPLHFGNGTRLTVT.

Written as DNA, the CDR3 is TGTGCCAGCAGCTTGGACGGGGACCCCTACGAGCAGTACTTC. Translation gives CASSLDGDPYEQYF. The chain uses TRBV5-4 and TRBJ2-7; the D gene could be TRBD1 or TRBD2 (5 bases each). Trimming removed 0 bases at V and 2 bases at J, with 9 bases between. CDR1 and CDR2 from the germline V gene are SGHNT and YYREEE (reference sequence). The CDR3 is 14 amino acids.

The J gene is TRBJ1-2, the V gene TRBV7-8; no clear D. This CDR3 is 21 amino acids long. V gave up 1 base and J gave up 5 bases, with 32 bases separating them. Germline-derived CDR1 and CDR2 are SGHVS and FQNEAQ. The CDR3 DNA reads TGTGCCAGCAGCTTAGTAGCCCGGGGTTTTAGTCGAGGCGACCCCGATTATGGCTACACCTTC. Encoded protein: CASSLVARGFSRGDPDYGYTF.

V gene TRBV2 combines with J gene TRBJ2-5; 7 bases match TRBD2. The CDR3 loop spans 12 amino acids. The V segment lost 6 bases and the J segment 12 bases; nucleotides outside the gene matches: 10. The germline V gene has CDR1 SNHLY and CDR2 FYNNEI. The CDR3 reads CASSAERGPKYF. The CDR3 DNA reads TGTGCCAGCAGCGCCGAGCGGGGCCCAAAGTACTTC. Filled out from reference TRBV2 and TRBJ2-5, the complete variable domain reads EPEVTQTPSHQVTQMGQEVILRCVPISNHLYFYWYRQILGQKVEFLVSFYNNEISEKSEIFDDQFSVERPDGSNFTLKIRSTKLEDSAMYFCASSAERGPKYFGPGTRLLVL.

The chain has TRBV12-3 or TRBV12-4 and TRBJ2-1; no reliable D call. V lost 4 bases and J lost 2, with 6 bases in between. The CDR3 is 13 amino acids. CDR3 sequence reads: CASSYGPYNEQFF. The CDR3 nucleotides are TGTGCCAGCAGTTATGGACCCTACAATGAGCAGTTCTTC.

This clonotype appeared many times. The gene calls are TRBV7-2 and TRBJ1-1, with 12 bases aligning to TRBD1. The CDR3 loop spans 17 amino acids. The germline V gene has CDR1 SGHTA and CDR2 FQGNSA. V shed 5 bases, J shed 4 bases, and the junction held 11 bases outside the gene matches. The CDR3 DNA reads TGTGCCAGCAGCCTACCGGGACAGGGGGCCGGGGTCACTGAAGCTTTCTTT. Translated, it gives CASSLPGQGAGVTEAFF.

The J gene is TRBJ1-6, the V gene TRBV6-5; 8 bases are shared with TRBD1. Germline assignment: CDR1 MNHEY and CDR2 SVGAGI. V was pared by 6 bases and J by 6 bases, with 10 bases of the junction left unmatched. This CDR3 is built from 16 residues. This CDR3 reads CASRPHQGAVNSPLHF. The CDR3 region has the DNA TGTGCCAGCAGACCCCACCAGGGGGCTGTTAATTCACCCCTCCACTTT.

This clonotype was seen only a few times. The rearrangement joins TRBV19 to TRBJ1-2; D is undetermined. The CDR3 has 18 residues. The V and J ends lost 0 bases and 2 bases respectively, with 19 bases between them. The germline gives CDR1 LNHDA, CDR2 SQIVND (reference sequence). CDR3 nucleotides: TGTGCCAGTAGTATAGATTTGGACTCCAGAAGAATCAACTATGGCTACACCTTC. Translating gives CASSIDLDSRRINYGYTF.

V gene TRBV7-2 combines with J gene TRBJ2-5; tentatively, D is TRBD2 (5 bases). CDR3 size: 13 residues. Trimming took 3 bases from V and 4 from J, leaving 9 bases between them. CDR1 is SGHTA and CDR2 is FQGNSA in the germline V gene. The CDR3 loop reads CASSFEGRETQYF. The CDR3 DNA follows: TGTGCCAGCAGCTTTGAGGGCCGAGAGACCCAGTACTTC.

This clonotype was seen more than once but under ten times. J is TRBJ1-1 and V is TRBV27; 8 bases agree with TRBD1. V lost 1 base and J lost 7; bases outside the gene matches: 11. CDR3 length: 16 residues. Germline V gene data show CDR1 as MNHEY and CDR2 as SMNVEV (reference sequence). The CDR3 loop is CASSLLAGGGGGEAFF. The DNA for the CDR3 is TGTGCCAGCAGTTTATTGGCAGGGGGCGGCGGGGGTGAAGCTTTCTTT.

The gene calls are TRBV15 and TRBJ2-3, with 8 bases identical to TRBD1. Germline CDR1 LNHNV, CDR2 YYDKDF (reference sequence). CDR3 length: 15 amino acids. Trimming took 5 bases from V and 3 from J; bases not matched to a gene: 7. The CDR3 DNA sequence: TGTGCCACCAGCGTTCCCAGGGGGCTAACAGATACGCAGTATTTT. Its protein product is CATSVPRGLTDTQYF.

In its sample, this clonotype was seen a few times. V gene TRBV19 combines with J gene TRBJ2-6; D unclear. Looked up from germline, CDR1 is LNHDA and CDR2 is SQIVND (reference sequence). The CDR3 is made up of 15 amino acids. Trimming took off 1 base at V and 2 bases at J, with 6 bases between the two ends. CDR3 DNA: TGTGCCAGTAGTATAGGTGTAGCTGGGGCCAACGTCCTGACTTTC. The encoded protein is CASSIGVAGANVLTF.

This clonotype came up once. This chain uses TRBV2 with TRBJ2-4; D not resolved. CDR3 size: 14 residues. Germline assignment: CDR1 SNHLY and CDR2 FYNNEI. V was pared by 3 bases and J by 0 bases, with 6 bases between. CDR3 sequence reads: CASSERPAKNIQYF. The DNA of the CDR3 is TGTGCCAGCAGTGAGAGACCAGCCAAAAACATTCAGTACTTC.

CDR3 DNA: TGTGCCAGCAGTCAATCGCCAGGGAGTAGCAATCAGCCCCAGCATTTT. The encoded protein is CASSQSPGSSNQPQHF. The J gene is TRBJ1-5, the V gene TRBV6-6; D might be TRBD1 (5 bases). CDR3 length: 16 amino acids. Trimming pared 5 bases from V and 0 bases from J, leaving 14 bases between. The germline V gene has CDR1 MNHNY and CDR2 SVGAGI (reference sequence).

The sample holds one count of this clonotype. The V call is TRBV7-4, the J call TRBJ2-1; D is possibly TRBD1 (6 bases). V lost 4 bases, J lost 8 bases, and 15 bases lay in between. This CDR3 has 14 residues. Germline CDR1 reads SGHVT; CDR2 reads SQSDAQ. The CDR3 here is CASSSVQGFDEQFF. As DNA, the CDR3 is TGTGCCAGCAGCTCCGTACAGGGCTTCGATGAGCAGTTCTTC.

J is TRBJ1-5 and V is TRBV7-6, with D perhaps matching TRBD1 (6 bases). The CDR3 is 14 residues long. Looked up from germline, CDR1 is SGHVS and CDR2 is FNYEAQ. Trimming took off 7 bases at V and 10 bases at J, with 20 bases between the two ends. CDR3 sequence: CASNRGGADNPQHF. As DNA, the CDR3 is TGTGCCAGCAACCGGGGGGGGGCCGATAATCCCCAGCATTTT.

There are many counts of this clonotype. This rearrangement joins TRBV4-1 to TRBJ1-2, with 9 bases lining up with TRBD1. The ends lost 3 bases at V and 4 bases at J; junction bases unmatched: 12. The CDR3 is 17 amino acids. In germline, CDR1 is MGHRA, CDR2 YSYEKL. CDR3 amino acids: CASSHRLDRGEGYGYTF. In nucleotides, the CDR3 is TGCGCCAGCAGCCACCGATTGGACAGGGGCGAGGGCTATGGCTACACCTTC.

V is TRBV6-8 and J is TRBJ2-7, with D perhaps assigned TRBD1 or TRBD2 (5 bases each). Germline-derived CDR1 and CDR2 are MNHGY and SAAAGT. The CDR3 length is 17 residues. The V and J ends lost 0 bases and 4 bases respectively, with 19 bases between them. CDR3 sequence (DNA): TGTGCCAGCAGTTACTCAGACGGTTGGGGGAATCTTTACGAGCAGTACTTC. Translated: CASSYSDGWGNLYEQYF.

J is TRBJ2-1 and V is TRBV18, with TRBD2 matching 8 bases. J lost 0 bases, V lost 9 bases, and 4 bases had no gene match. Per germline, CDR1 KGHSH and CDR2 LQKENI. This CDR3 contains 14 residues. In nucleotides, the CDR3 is TGTGCCAGTCAGCGGGGGAGCTCCTACAATGAGCAGTTCTTC. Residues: CASQRGSSYNEQFF.

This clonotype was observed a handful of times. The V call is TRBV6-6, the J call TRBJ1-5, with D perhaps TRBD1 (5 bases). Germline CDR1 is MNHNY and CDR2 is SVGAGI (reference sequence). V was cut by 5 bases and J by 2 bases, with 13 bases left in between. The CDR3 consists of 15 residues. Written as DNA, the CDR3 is TGTGCCAGCAGTGGGGCAGGGCAGGGCAATCAGCCCCAGCATTTT. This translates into CASSGAGQGNQPQHF.

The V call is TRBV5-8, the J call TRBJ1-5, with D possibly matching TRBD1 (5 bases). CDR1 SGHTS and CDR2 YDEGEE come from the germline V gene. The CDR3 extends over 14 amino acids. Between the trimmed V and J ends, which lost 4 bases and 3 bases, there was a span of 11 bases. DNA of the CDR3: TGTGCCAGCAGCCTGACAGTTTTCAATCAGCCCCAGCATTTT. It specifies CASSLTVFNQPQHF.

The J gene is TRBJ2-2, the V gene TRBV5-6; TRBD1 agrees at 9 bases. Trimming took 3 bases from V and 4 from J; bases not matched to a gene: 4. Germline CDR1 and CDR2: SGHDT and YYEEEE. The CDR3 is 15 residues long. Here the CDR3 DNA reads TGTGCCAGCAGCTGGGGGGACAGGGCCACCGGGGAGCTGTTTTTT. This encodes CASSWGDRATGELFF.

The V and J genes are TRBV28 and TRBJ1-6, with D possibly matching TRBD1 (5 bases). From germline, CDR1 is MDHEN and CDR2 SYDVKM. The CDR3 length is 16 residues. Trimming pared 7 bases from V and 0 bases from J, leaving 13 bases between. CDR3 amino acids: CASNLDSLSYNSPLHF. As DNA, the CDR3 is TGTGCCAGCAACTTAGACAGCCTCTCCTATAATTCACCCCTCCACTTT.

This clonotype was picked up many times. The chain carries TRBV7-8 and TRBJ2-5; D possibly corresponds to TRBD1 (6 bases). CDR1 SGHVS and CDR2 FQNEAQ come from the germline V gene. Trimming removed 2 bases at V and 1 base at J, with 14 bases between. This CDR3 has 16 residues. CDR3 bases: TGTGCCAGCAGCTTAACAACAGGGCGACCCCAAGAGACCCAGTACTTC. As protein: CASSLTTGRPQETQYF.

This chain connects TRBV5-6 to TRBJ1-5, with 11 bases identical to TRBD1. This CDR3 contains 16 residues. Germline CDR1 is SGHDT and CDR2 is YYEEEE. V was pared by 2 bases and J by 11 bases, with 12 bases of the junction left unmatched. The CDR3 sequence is CASSLTGTGGGGAQHF. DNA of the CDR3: TGTGCCAGCAGCTTAACCGGGACAGGGGGGGGCGGGGCCCAGCATTTT.

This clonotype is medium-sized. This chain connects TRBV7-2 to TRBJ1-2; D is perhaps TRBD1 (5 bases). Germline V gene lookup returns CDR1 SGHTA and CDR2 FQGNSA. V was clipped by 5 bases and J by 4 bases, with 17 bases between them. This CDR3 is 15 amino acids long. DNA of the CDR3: TGTGCCAGCAGCCCGTCTGGGGCGGGGGGCTATGGCTACACCTTC. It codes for CASSPSGAGGYGYTF. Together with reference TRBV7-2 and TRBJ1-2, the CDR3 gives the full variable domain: GAGVSQSPSNKVTEKGKDVELRCDPISGHTALYWYRQSLGQGLEFLIYFQGNSAPDKSGLPSDRFSAERTGGSVSTLTIQRTQQEDSAVYLCASSPSGAGGYGYTFGSGTRLTVV.

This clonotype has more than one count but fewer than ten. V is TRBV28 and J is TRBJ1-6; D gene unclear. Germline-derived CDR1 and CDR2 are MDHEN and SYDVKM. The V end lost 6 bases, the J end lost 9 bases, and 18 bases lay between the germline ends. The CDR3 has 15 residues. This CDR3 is CASSRPGFLGSPLHF. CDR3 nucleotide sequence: TGTGCCAGCAGCCGGCCTGGTTTCCTGGGTTCACCCCTCCACTTT.

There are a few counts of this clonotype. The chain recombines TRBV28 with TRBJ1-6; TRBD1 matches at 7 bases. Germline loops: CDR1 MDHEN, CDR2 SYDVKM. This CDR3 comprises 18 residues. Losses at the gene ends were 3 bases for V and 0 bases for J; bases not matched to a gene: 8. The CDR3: CASSFPQTGSSYNSPLHF. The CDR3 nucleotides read TGTGCCAGCAGTTTCCCTCAGACAGGGAGCTCCTATAATTCACCCCTCCACTTT.

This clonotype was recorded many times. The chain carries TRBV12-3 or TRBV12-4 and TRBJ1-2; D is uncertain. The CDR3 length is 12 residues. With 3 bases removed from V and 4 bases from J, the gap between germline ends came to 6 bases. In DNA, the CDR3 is TGTGCCAGCAGTTTGGATTTCTATGGCTACACCTTC. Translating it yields CASSLDFYGYTF.

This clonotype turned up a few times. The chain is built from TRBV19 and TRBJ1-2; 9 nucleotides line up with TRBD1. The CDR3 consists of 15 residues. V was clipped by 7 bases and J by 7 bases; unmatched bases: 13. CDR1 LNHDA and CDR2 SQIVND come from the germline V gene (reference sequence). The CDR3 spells CASTHTGGARSGYTF. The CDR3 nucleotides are TGTGCCAGTACCCATACAGGGGGCGCGAGAAGTGGCTACACCTTC. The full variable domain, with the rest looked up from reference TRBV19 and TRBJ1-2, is DGGITQSPKYLFRKEGQNVTLSCEQNLNHDAMYWYRQDPGQGLRLIYYSQIVNDFQKGDIAEGYSVSREKKESFPLTVTSAQKNPTAFYLCASTHTGGARSGYTFGSGTRLTVV.

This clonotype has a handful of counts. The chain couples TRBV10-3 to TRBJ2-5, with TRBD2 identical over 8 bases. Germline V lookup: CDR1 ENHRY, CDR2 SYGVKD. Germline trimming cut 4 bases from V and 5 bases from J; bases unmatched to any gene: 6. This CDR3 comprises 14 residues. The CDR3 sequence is CAISGGTSRETQYF. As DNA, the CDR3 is TGTGCCATCAGTGGTGGGACTAGTAGGGAGACCCAGTACTTC.